The 30 T cell receptor beta chains presented below share a single source sample, sequenced in a study of CD8 T cells in ankylosing spondylitis. TCRdb processed the 5' RACE reads anew with MiXCR; each CDR3 protein has one entry. The data hold more than 100,000 distinct CDR3 sequences, with about 10% observed a single time. The sequenced material came from blood, either unsorted or a sorted T cell fraction (not recorded which). The source is a female donor with ankylosing spondylitis or in good health (not recorded which).

In DNA form, the CDR3 reads TGTGCCAGACCTATCCATCTACAAGCTTTCTTT. Amino acid sequence: CARPIHLQAFF. V gene TRBV12-3 or TRBV12-4 combines with J gene TRBJ1-1; D is uncertain. With 9 bases removed from V and 9 bases from J, the gap between germline ends came to 14 bases. The CDR3 spans 11 residues.

On this clonotype: One end of the junction does not line up with germline, which may come from a read error. The chain combines TRBV7-9 with TRBJ2-1; no definite D call. The CDR3 extends over 15 amino acids. From germline, CDR1 is SEHNR and CDR2 FQNEAQ (reference sequence). The CDR3 region has the DNA TGTGTCAGCAGCTTAGCTGCAAGCTCCTACAATGAGCAGTTCTTC. This codes for CVSSLAASSYNEQFF. Drawing the rest from reference TRBV7-9 and TRBJ2-1, the complete variable domain is DTGVSQNPRHKITKRGQNVTFRCDPISEHNRLYWYRQTLGQGPEFLTYFQNEAQLEKSRLLSDRFSAERPKGSFSTLEIQRTEQGDSAMYLCVSSLAASSYNEQFFGPGTRLTVL.

This clonotype appeared many times. This chain joins TRBV6-6 and TRBJ1-2; unclear D gene. The CDR3 has 12 residues. V gave up 6 bases and J gave up 8 bases, with 13 bases separating them. CDR1 and CDR2 from the germline V gene are MNHNY and SVGAGI (reference sequence). CDR3 bases: TGTGCCAGCAGCCCTAGTCTCGGGGGCTACACCTTC. Residues: CASSPSLGGYTF.

There are many counts of this clonotype. The chain couples TRBV7-2 to TRBJ2-2; TRBD2 agrees at 11 bases. CDR1 is SGHTA and CDR2 is FQGNSA in the germline V gene. The CDR3 is made up of 16 amino acids. The V and J ends lost 7 bases and 4 bases, in that order; junction bases with no gene match: 8. CDR3 sequence (DNA): TGTGCCAGCACCCCCACTAGCGGGAGTTTCACCGGGGAGCTGTTTTTT. Protein sequence: CASTPTSGSFTGELFF.

This clonotype was counted at least ten times. Here the CDR3 reads CASRSTGTPNTGELFF. CDR3 sequence (DNA): TGTGCCAGCAGGTCCACCGGGACACCTAACACCGGGGAGCTGTTTTTT. J is TRBJ2-2 and V is TRBV5-5, with D perhaps TRBD1 (6 bases). The germline V and J ends were trimmed by 5 bases and 2 bases, with 16 bases remaining between them. This CDR3 contains 16 residues. From germline, CDR1 is SGHKS and CDR2 YYEKEE (reference sequence).

The count of this clonotype is one. Germline and junction disagree at one end, which may indicate a read error. The chain combines TRBV7-9 with TRBJ2-7; D remains unclear. The CDR3 runs 12 residues. The germline CDR1 and CDR2 sequences are SEHNR and FQNEAQ (reference sequence). The CDR3 loop is CANSLSASWQYF. CDR3 DNA sequence: TGTGCCAACAGCTTATCGGCGTCCTGGCAGTACTTC.

The genes are TRBV5-8 and TRBJ2-2; TRBD2 aligns across 9 bases. J was trimmed by 1 base and V by 5 bases; bases with no gene match: 9. CDR1 and CDR2 from the germline V gene are SGHTS and YDEGEE. The CDR3 is 17 residues long. For the CDR3, the DNA is TGTGCCAGCAGTCCCTTAGCAGCGGGAGGGAACACCGGGGAGCTGTTTTTT. Amino acids: CASSPLAAGGNTGELFF.

At least ten counts were recorded for this clonotype. V gene TRBV9 combines with J gene TRBJ1-2, with 7 bases that match TRBD1. The CDR3 loop spans 14 amino acids. V lost 6 bases and J lost 7; bases outside the gene matches: 12. From germline, CDR1 is SGDLS and CDR2 YYNGEE. The CDR3 spells CASTTIQGLRGYTF. In DNA form, the CDR3 reads TGTGCCAGCACCACCATACAGGGGCTACGTGGCTACACCTTC.

At least ten counts were recorded for this clonotype. The chain has TRBV7-2 and TRBJ2-3; no definite D call. This CDR3 region has 12 residues. Germline values: CDR1 SGHTA, CDR2 FQGNSA. The V end lost 5 bases, the J end lost 10 bases, and 13 bases lay between the germline ends. This CDR3 reads CASSQEKGSQYF. The CDR3 DNA follows: TGTGCCAGCAGCCAAGAGAAAGGGTCGCAGTATTTT.

In its sample, this clonotype was seen many times. V usage is TRBV29-1 and J usage is TRBJ2-2; possible D gene TRBD2, 5 bases. Germline V CDR1 and CDR2: SQVTM, ANQGSEA. With 7 bases removed from V and 6 bases from J, the gap between germline ends came to 12 bases. This CDR3 is built from 12 residues. CDR3 DNA: TGCAGCGCGACTAAGGTAGCCGGGGAGCTGTTTTTT. Translating it yields CSATKVAGELFF.

This clonotype was observed many times. The rearrangement uses TRBV5-1 and TRBJ2-4; TRBD2 agrees at 8 bases. The CDR3 is 13 residues long. In germline, CDR1 is SGHRS, CDR2 YFSETQ. The V segment lost 5 bases and the J segment 7 bases; nucleotides outside the gene matches: 5. The chain's CDR3 is CASSDGRANIQYF. The CDR3, as DNA: TGCGCCAGCAGTGACGGGAGGGCGAACATTCAGTACTTC.

V and J are TRBV3-1 and TRBJ2-7; the match to TRBD1 covers 7 bases. CDR1 is LGHDT and CDR2 is YNNKEL in the germline V gene (reference sequence). This CDR3 spans 12 amino acids. With 5 bases clipped from V and 5 bases from J, the junction kept 3 bases outside the gene matches. The CDR3 sequence: CASSYTGDEQYF. In DNA form, the CDR3 reads TGTGCCAGCAGCTACACAGGGGACGAGCAGTACTTC.

Remarks on this clonotype: Given the absence of the conserved phenylalanine or tryptophan at the CDR3 end, a read error is likely. V and J are TRBV10-3 and TRBJ1-3; D is perhaps TRBD1 (5 bases). This CDR3 comprises 15 residues. Germline V lookup: CDR1 ENHRY, CDR2 SYGVKD. Trimming left V 3 bases short and J 1 base short, with 10 bases between. CDR3 bases: TGTGCCATCAGTGACCCCCGGACATCTGGAAACACCATATATTAT. Translating gives CAISDPRTSGNTIYY.

This clonotype was seen many times. The V call is TRBV7-8, the J call TRBJ1-5; TRBD1 is a possible D gene (6 bases). The CDR3 is 16 amino acids. With 4 bases removed from V and 5 bases from J, the gap between germline ends came to 18 bases. Germline loops: CDR1 SGHVS, CDR2 FQNEAQ. The DNA of the CDR3 is TGTGCCAGCAGCTCGACCCGGACAGTTGGACATCAGCCCCAGCATTTT. This gives the protein CASSSTRTVGHQPQHF.

About this clonotype: A much larger clone differs from this one at a single base, so this may be a read error. CDR3 sequence (DNA): TGTGCCAGCAGTCATGTAGTCCTCTCTGGAAACACCATATATTTT. This gives the protein CASSHVVLSGNTIYF. The chain uses TRBV7-9 and TRBJ1-3; D is unclear. In germline, CDR1 is SEHNR, CDR2 FQNEAQ (reference sequence). This CDR3 has 15 residues. The V end lost 6 bases, the J end lost 0 bases, and 12 bases lay between the germline ends.

This clonotype was seen repeatedly, ten times or more. The J gene is TRBJ2-3, the V gene TRBV12-3 or TRBV12-4; D perhaps matches TRBD2 (5 bases). This CDR3 has 16 amino acids. Trimming stripped 6 bases from V and 1 base from J, with 17 bases between. The CDR3 DNA is TGTGCCAGCAGCCCCGGACTCACCAGCGGCACAGATACGCAGTATTTT. This encodes CASSPGLTSGTDTQYF.

This clonotype was seen at least ten times. The chain has TRBV24-1 and TRBJ1-2; 8 nucleotides align to TRBD1. Per germline, CDR1 KGHDR and CDR2 SFDVKD. There are 15 residues in the CDR3. V dropped 2 bases and J dropped 4; count of bases not matched to a gene: 5. In nucleotides, the CDR3 is TGTGCCACCAGTGATTCCGGACAGGGATTCTATGGCTACACCTTC. Amino acid sequence: CATSDSGQGFYGYTF.

The chain uses TRBV18 and TRBJ2-7, with D perhaps TRBD1 or TRBD2 (5 bases each). Germline V gives CDR1 KGHSH, CDR2 LQKENI. The CDR3 length is 14 residues. V lost 0 bases, J lost 2 bases, and 8 bases lay in between. Written as DNA, the CDR3 is TGTGCCAGCTCACCACCAGGGGAGCCCTACGAGCAGTACTTC. It yields the protein CASSPPGEPYEQYF.

This clonotype was counted a few times. The CDR3 spells CASSFPRGMGIASISYNEQFF. In DNA, the CDR3 is TGTGCCAGCAGCTTCCCCAGAGGGATGGGAATTGCGTCTATCTCCTACAATGAGCAGTTCTTC. The V call is TRBV5-4, the J call TRBJ2-1, with D maybe TRBD2 (5 bases). With 2 bases removed from V and 0 bases from J, the gap between germline ends came to 27 bases. CDR1 and CDR2 from the germline V gene are SGHNT and YYREEE (reference sequence). The CDR3 contains 21 residues.

This clonotype was seen repeatedly, ten times or more. The V gene is TRBV2, the J gene TRBJ2-7; 8 bases agree with TRBD2. V trimming: 8 bases; J trimming: 4 bases; junction bases outside the gene matches: 13. Germline CDR1 is SNHLY and CDR2 is FYNNEI. This CDR3 spans 15 amino acids. For the CDR3, the DNA is TGTGCCAGCTCGCGGGAGACTAGCGTAGTGTACGAGCAGTACTTC. This sequence encodes CASSRETSVVYEQYF.

The sample holds many counts of this clonotype. The rearrangement joins TRBV5-1 to TRBJ2-3; TRBD2 aligns across 9 bases. The germline gives CDR1 SGHRS, CDR2 YFSETQ. V dropped 2 bases and J dropped 0; count of bases not matched to a gene: 7. This CDR3 is 17 amino acids long. CDR3 coding DNA: TGCGCCAGCAGCTTCGGCGGGAGGGCCGATAGCACAGATACGCAGTATTTT. It is translated as CASSFGGRADSTDTQYF.

This clonotype was seen only a few times. The chain employs TRBV7-9 and TRBJ2-7; the D gene is possibly TRBD1 (5 bases). CDR3 length: 13 residues. V was clipped by 0 bases and J by 5 bases, with 8 bases between them. The germline V gene encodes CDR1 SEHNR and CDR2 FQNEAQ (reference sequence). In nucleotides, the CDR3 is TGTGCCAGCAGCTTAGCAGTCAGGGACGAGCAGTACTTC. It encodes CASSLAVRDEQYF.

This clonotype was seen once. A much larger clone is a single base away; this may be a read error. This chain connects TRBV12-3 or TRBV12-4 to TRBJ1-5; perhaps TRBD1 as D (5 bases). Trimming left V 6 bases short and J 0 bases short, with 9 bases between. CDR3 length: 14 residues. This chain's CDR3 is CASSQTVSNQPQHF. Here the CDR3 DNA reads TGTGCCAGCAGCCAGACAGTTAGCAATCAGCCCCAGCATTTT.

There are many counts of this clonotype. This chain joins TRBV6-5 and TRBJ2-2; TRBD1 matches 8 bases. Germline V gene lookup returns CDR1 MNHEY and CDR2 SVGAGI. Trimming took 6 bases from V and 4 from J; bases not matched to a gene: 10. The CDR3 totals 16 residues. The CDR3 region is CASSDSRTGRTGELFF. The DNA of the CDR3 is TGTGCCAGCAGCGACTCAAGGACAGGGCGCACCGGGGAGCTGTTTTTT.

This clonotype came up many times. The chain uses TRBV7-2 and TRBJ2-7; D gene ambiguous. The CDR3 spans 11 residues. The V gene's germline CDR1 is SGHTA and CDR2 FQGNSA. The V end was cut by 4 bases, the J end by 3 bases, with 4 bases between. This CDR3 reads CASSSYYEQYF. The CDR3 bases are TGTGCCAGCAGCTCGTACTACGAGCAGTACTTC.

This clonotype has a handful of counts. This sequence joins TRBV24-1 and TRBJ2-1, with no clear D. Deletions cut 6 bases from V and 5 bases from J, with 10 bases between. The CDR3 is made up of 13 amino acids. Germline lookup yields CDR1 KGHDR and CDR2 SFDVKD. CDR3 nucleotides: TGTGCCACCAGTTCGTTCCTCAACAATGAGCAGTTCTTC. It is translated as CATSSFLNNEQFF.

At least ten counts were recorded for this clonotype. This sequence joins TRBV6-2 or TRBV6-3 and TRBJ2-3; D unclear. Trimming removed 2 bases from V and 6 bases from J, with 18 bases in between. Germline V CDR1 and CDR2: MNHEY, SVGEGT. The CDR3 loop spans 16 amino acids. The CDR3 protein is CASSYGSDSPRDTQYF. CDR3 sequence (DNA): TGTGCCAGCAGTTACGGGTCAGACTCCCCACGGGATACGCAGTATTTT.

This clonotype was seen at least ten times. The chain combines TRBV6-1 with TRBJ2-3; no reliable D call. CDR1 and CDR2 from the germline V gene are MNHNS and SASEGT. The CDR3 is 11 amino acids. V gave up 5 bases and J gave up 2 bases, with 2 bases separating them. The CDR3 region has the DNA TGTGCCAGCAGTTCCACAGATACGCAGTATTTT. Translation gives CASSSTDTQYF.

This clonotype showed up many times. The chain employs TRBV30 and TRBJ1-1; the D is unclear. Germline CDR1 reads GTSNPN; CDR2 reads SVGIG (reference sequence). There are 12 residues in the CDR3. The V end was cut by 2 bases, the J end by 0 bases, with 4 bases between. CDR3 coding DNA: TGTGCCTGGAGTCATATGAACACTGAAGCTTTCTTT. It yields the protein CAWSHMNTEAFF.

CDR3 DNA sequence: TGTGCCAGCAGTTCTACAGGGTTAGGGCAGTACTTC. It specifies CASSSTGLGQYF. The chain employs TRBV12-3 or TRBV12-4 and TRBJ2-7; D might be TRBD1 (6 bases). The CDR3 consists of 12 residues. Deletions cut 4 bases from V and 9 bases from J, with 13 bases between.